A single sample gave rise to the 32 T cell receptor beta chains below, sequenced in a study of OX40 agonist ivuxolimab in advanced cancers. Some clones are missing from TCRdb's copy, which holds only in-frame ones; the method was immunoSEQ multiplex PCR. The sample consists of 45,000 to 65,000 clones, approximately 90% of them appearing once. The specimen was CD4+ or CD8+ T cells sorted from blood, collected in a trial of the OX40 agonist ivuxolimab. These TCRs come from an adult with an advanced solid tumor such as melanoma, head and neck, liver or kidney cancer.

This sequence joins TRBV28 and TRBJ2-2; possibly TRBD2 for D (7 bases). The CDR3 spans 16 residues. Deletions cut 5 bases from V and 4 bases from J, with 17 bases between. Germline loops: CDR1 MDHEN, CDR2 SYDVKM. CDR3 in amino acids: CASSPLRGAGTGELFF. DNA for the CDR3: TGTGCCAGCAGTCCTTTACGGGGGGCAGGCACCGGGGAGCTGTTTTTT.

This clone came up a few times. The chain is built from TRBV25-1 and TRBJ2-5; TRBD1 aligns across 10 bases. CDR1 and CDR2 (germline): MGHDK, SYGVNS. V lost 6 bases to trimming and J lost 3 bases; unmatched junction nucleotides: 1. The CDR3 has 13 amino acids. The CDR3 here is CASSGTGEETQYF. The CDR3 region has the DNA TGTGCCAGCAGCGGGACAGGGGAAGAGACCCAGTACTTC.

The chain joins TRBV7-9 to TRBJ1-5; D not certain. Trimming took 1 base from V and 7 from J, leaving 11 bases between them. CDR1 is SEHNR, CDR2 FQNEAQ, per germline (reference sequence). This CDR3 contains 14 residues. CDR3 sequence: CASSLGPSDQPQHF. The CDR3 bases are TGTGCCAGCAGCTTAGGGCCATCAGACCAGCCCCAGCATTTT.

The gene calls are TRBV21-1 and TRBJ2-7; the table's D call of TRBD1 was not tested on the DNA. TRBV21-1 is classified as a pseudogene. This CDR3 has 20 amino acids. For the CDR3, the DNA is TGTGCCAGCAGCAAGAAATCACTGGCCAGAAAGGGACAGGGGGAATACGAGCAGTACTTC. This codes for CASSKKSLARKGQGEYEQYF.

This sequence joins TRBV4-2 and TRBJ2-1; 10 nucleotides line up with TRBD2. J was trimmed by 4 bases and V by 3 bases; bases with no gene match: 6. Germline CDR1 and CDR2: LGHNA and YNFKEQ. The length of the CDR3 is 16 residues. CDR3 nucleotide sequence: TGTGCCAGCAGCCAGGTTACTAGCGGGGTTTACAATGAGCAGTTCTTC. Amino acid sequence: CASSQVTSGVYNEQFF.

The chain joins TRBV6-4 to TRBJ2-2; D is unclear. Deletions cut 0 bases from V and 6 bases from J, with 8 bases between. This CDR3 has 14 amino acids. Germline loops: CDR1 MRHNA, CDR2 SNTAGT. DNA for the CDR3: TGTGCCAGCAGTGACTCAGCCGGGCCCGGGGAGCTGTTTTTT. This gives the protein CASSDSAGPGELFF.

This clone was seen at least ten times. The CDR3 sequence is CASRQVTDFQPQHF. In DNA, the CDR3 is TGTGCCAGCCGACAGGTAACCGACTTTCAGCCCCAGCATTTT. This sequence joins TRBV19 and TRBJ1-5; the D gene is possibly TRBD1 (6 bases). Trimming cost V 9 bases and J 6 bases, with 18 bases left between them. The CDR3 totals 14 residues. Germline CDR1 LNHDA, CDR2 SQIVND (reference sequence).

This clone was seen more than once but under ten times. The rearrangement links TRBV6-5 to TRBJ2-7, with TRBD2 as a possible D gene (6 bases). The V and J ends lost 5 bases and 1 base respectively, with 12 bases between them. The length of the CDR3 is 14 residues. Germline V CDR1 and CDR2: MNHEY, SVGAGI. DNA for the CDR3: TGTGCCAGCAGTGAACGGGGGACTTCCTACGAGCAGTACTTC. The encoded protein is CASSERGTSYEQYF.

The CDR3 protein is CASSLWGLAGKRDTQYF. Written as DNA, the CDR3 is TGTGCCAGCAGCTTATGGGGACTAGCGGGGAAGAGAGATACGCAGTATTTT. The V and J genes are TRBV11-2 and TRBJ2-3; TRBD2 matches at 13 bases. V lost 2 bases, J lost 5 bases, and 7 bases stayed unmatched. This CDR3 has 17 amino acids. The germline gives CDR1 SGHAT, CDR2 FQNNGV.

The chain joins TRBV27 to TRBJ2-7, with 7 bases lining up with TRBD1. Per germline, CDR1 MNHEY and CDR2 SMNVEV (reference sequence). The CDR3 is 13 residues long. V lost 7 bases and J lost 3; bases outside the gene matches: 6. CDR3: CASTRTGYYEQYF. The CDR3 bases are TGTGCCAGCACAAGGACAGGATACTACGAGCAGTACTTC.

The chain has TRBV19 and TRBJ2-2, with a weak D call TRBD2 (5 bases). The germline gives CDR1 LNHDA, CDR2 SQIVND (reference sequence). CDR3 size: 16 residues. V lost 3 bases to trimming and J lost 3 bases, with 14 bases between them. The chain's CDR3 is CASSIGVPPYTGELFF. CDR3 sequence (DNA): TGTGCCAGTAGTATCGGGGTACCCCCTTACACCGGGGAGCTGTTTTTT.

The chain has TRBV27 and TRBJ2-1; 9 nucleotides align to TRBD1. CDR3 length: 16 residues. V lost 5 bases to trimming and J lost 8 bases; unmatched junction nucleotides: 13. Looked up from germline, CDR1 is MNHEY and CDR2 is SMNVEV (reference sequence). The CDR3 loop reads CASSPTGTGRTYEQFF. The CDR3 region has the DNA TGTGCCAGCAGTCCGACCGGGACAGGGAGAACATATGAGCAGTTCTTC.

This clone is a singleton in its sample. V is TRBV9 and J is TRBJ1-1; a possible D gene is TRBD1 (6 bases). The CDR3 spans 17 residues. Germline-derived CDR1 and CDR2 are SGDLS and YYNGEE. The V end lost 2 bases, the J end lost 2 bases, and 19 bases lay between the germline ends. The chain's CDR3 is CASSVSGVISVNTEAFF. The CDR3 DNA reads as TGTGCCAGCAGCGTCTCAGGGGTGATTAGTGTTAACACTGAAGCTTTCTTT.

This rearrangement joins TRBV29-1 to TRBJ2-1; a weak D match, TRBD2 (6 bases). The V end was cut by 1 base, the J end by 1 base, with 14 bases between. The germline V gene has CDR1 SQVTM and CDR2 ANQGSEA. The CDR3 is 16 amino acids. The CDR3 DNA reads as TGCAGCGTTGAAGTGGGCCGGGACTCTTCCTACAATGAGCAGTTCTTC. Protein product: CSVEVGRDSSYNEQFF.

This CDR3 is CASSPAGYGNTIYF. The CDR3 nucleotides read TGTGCCAGCAGCCCGGCGGGGTACGGAAACACCATATATTTT. The chain recombines TRBV7-9 with TRBJ1-3, with D uncertain. The CDR3 is made up of 14 amino acids. Germline V gene sequence: CDR1 SEHNR, CDR2 FQNEAQ (reference sequence). V was shortened by 5 bases and J by 4 bases, with 12 bases between the two germline ends.

This clone was detected only once. The rearrangement links TRBV7-8 to TRBJ1-1; D is uncertain. The germline gives CDR1 SGHVS, CDR2 FQNEAQ. The length of the CDR3 is 12 residues. The V end lost 1 base, the J end lost 2 bases, and 2 bases lay between the germline ends. CDR3 DNA: TGTGCCAGCAGCTTAGTAAACACTGAAGCTTTCTTT. It yields the protein CASSLVNTEAFF.

This clone was seen a few times. CDR3 DNA: TGTGCCAGCAGCTTAGAGAACACTGAAGCTTTCTTT. The encoded protein is CASSLENTEAFF. The rearrangement joins TRBV7-9 to TRBJ1-1; D gene unclear. Germline lookup yields CDR1 SEHNR and CDR2 FQNEAQ (reference sequence). The CDR3 is 12 residues long. Trimming left V 1 base short and J 1 base short, with 1 base between.

This rearrangement joins TRBV6-4 to TRBJ2-5; 7 bases are a match to TRBD1. After removal of 7 bases from V and 2 bases from J, the junction contained 10 bases not matched to a gene. CDR3 length: 15 amino acids. The V gene's germline CDR1 is MRHNA and CDR2 SNTAGT. CDR3 sequence: CASTRQGTAQETQYF. The CDR3 DNA reads as TGTGCCAGCACCCGACAGGGTACGGCTCAAGAGACCCAGTACTTC.

This chain links TRBV27 with TRBJ1-5; a weak D match, TRBD1 (6 bases). Trimming stripped 6 bases from V and 3 bases from J, with 12 bases between. Germline CDR1 is MNHEY and CDR2 is SMNVEV (reference sequence). The CDR3 consists of 14 residues. The CDR3 loop is CASSLTGYNQPQHF. The CDR3 DNA reads as TGTGCCAGCAGCCTGACAGGATACAATCAGCCCCAGCATTTT.

V and J are TRBV27 and TRBJ1-2; 8 positions match TRBD1. In germline, CDR1 is MNHEY, CDR2 SMNVEV (reference sequence). This CDR3 comprises 13 residues. The V segment lost 3 bases and the J segment 7 bases; nucleotides outside the gene matches: 4. The CDR3 bases are TGTGCCAGCAGTTTCCAGGGGGCCGCTGGCTACACCTTC. Its protein is CASSFQGAAGYTF.

Here the CDR3 reads CASSLVGYEQYF. DNA of the CDR3: TGCGCCAGCAGCTTGGTCGGCTACGAGCAGTACTTC. The rearrangement joins TRBV5-1 to TRBJ2-7; D remains unclear. Germline V CDR1 and CDR2: SGHRS, YFSETQ. The CDR3 totals 12 residues. V lost 0 bases and J 3 bases, leaving 4 bases between the germline ends.

This clone is a singleton in its sample. The chain combines TRBV25-1 with TRBJ1-1; D remains ambiguous. Trimming shortened V by 5 bases and J by 3 bases, and 13 bases separated the two germline ends. The CDR3 runs to 14 residues. The germline V gene has CDR1 MGHDK and CDR2 SYGVNS. The CDR3 region is CASSPWNRDTEAFF. The DNA of the CDR3 is TGTGCCAGCAGTCCCTGGAACCGGGACACTGAAGCTTTCTTT.

The CDR3 reads CASSYRGYEQYF. The CDR3 region has the DNA TGTGCCAGCAGTTACAGGGGCTACGAGCAGTACTTC. The chain uses TRBV28 and TRBJ2-7; TRBD1 agrees at 7 bases. CDR1 MDHEN and CDR2 SYDVKM come from the germline V gene. The CDR3 length is 12 residues. V shed 4 bases, J shed 3 bases, and the junction held 0 bases outside the gene matches.

V and J are TRBV29-1 and TRBJ1-1; D uncertain. Germline V gives CDR1 SQVTM, CDR2 ANQGSEA. Trimming removed 5 bases from V and 4 bases from J, with 8 bases in between. The CDR3 has 11 residues. CDR3: CSVRVRTEAFF. CDR3 in DNA: TGCAGCGTTAGGGTACGCACTGAAGCTTTCTTT.

V gene TRBV27 combines with J gene TRBJ1-2; 9 bases map to TRBD1. Looked up from germline, CDR1 is MNHEY and CDR2 is SMNVEV (reference sequence). V lost 5 bases to trimming and J lost 4 bases; unmatched junction nucleotides: 5. CDR3 length: 14 amino acids. Written as DNA, the CDR3 is TGTGCCAGCAGTACAGGGGGCGGGATCTATGGCTACACCTTC. It translates to CASSTGGGIYGYTF.

The chain links TRBV5-4 to TRBJ2-1; the D is unclear. Trimming pared 4 bases from V and 6 bases from J, leaving 11 bases between. The CDR3 has 13 residues. Germline V lookup: CDR1 SGHNT, CDR2 YYREEE (reference sequence). The CDR3 DNA reads TGTGCCAGCAGCCTCTCCGAGGTCAATGAGCAGTTCTTC. The encoded protein is CASSLSEVNEQFF.

The CDR3 spells CASRPQKGQGIGGYTF. The CDR3 region has the DNA TGTGCCAGCAGGCCACAGAAGGGACAGGGGATAGGTGGCTACACCTTC. J is TRBJ1-2 and V is TRBV2; 10 bases agree with TRBD1. Trimming at V came to 6 bases and at J to 7 bases, leaving 14 bases not matched to a gene. This CDR3 has 16 residues. CDR1 is SNHLY, CDR2 FYNNEI, per germline.

As for this clone: Other nucleotide sequences in the sample specify the same CDR3. The J gene is TRBJ2-1, the V gene TRBV9, with 8 bases that match TRBD2. With 2 bases clipped from V and 3 bases from J, the junction kept 4 bases outside the gene matches. The CDR3 extends over 15 amino acids. Germline V gene data show CDR1 as SGDLS and CDR2 as YYNGEE. CDR3 sequence reads: CASSVRGGNYNEQFF. The DNA for the CDR3 is TGTGCCAGCAGCGTCCGCGGGGGGAACTACAATGAGCAGTTCTTC.

The chain has TRBV6-6 and TRBJ1-2; D call uncertain. Germline V lookup: CDR1 MNHNY, CDR2 SVGAGI (reference sequence). The length of the CDR3 is 13 residues. V was shortened by 6 bases and J by 3 bases, with 11 bases between the two germline ends. The CDR3 DNA is TGTGCCAGCAGGGGCAGCAACCACTATGGCTACACCTTC. It encodes CASRGSNHYGYTF.

V is TRBV29-1 and J is TRBJ2-7; the D gene is possibly TRBD1 (6 bases). This CDR3 is built from 13 residues. Deletions cut 5 bases from V and 2 bases from J, with 13 bases between. CDR1 SQVTM and CDR2 ANQGSEA come from the germline V gene. The CDR3 DNA sequence: TGCAGCGTTCGGAGGACAGAAACCTACGAGCAGTACTTC. Protein: CSVRRTETYEQYF.

This clone has just a few counts. The J gene is TRBJ1-1, the V gene TRBV6-6; D ambiguous. V lost 11 bases and J 4 bases, leaving 11 bases between the germline ends. CDR3 length equals 11 residues. Germline lookup yields CDR1 MNHNY and CDR2 SVGAGI (reference sequence). The CDR3 loop is CAVRWGTEAFF. The CDR3 nucleotides are TGTGCCGTAAGGTGGGGCACTGAAGCTTTCTTT.

The rearrangement links TRBV4-3 to TRBJ2-1, with D unresolved. The CDR3 is made up of 13 amino acids. CDR1 and CDR2 from the germline V gene are LGHNA and YSLEER. The V and J ends lost 1 base and 10 bases respectively, with 11 bases between them. The CDR3 spells CASSQVEGREQFF. The CDR3 DNA is TGCGCCAGCAGCCAAGTGGAAGGGCGGGAGCAGTTCTTC.